This T cell receptor beta chain was captured by sequencing in a study of T cell repertoires in cytomegalovirus infection. V gave up 5 bases and J gave up 8 bases, with 19 bases separating them. Looked up from germline, CDR1 is SGHTA and CDR2 is FQGNSA. The CDR3 has 14 amino acids. Using its own MiXCR run on the reads, TCRdb lists one record per CDR3 protein. The sample records 300,000 to 400,000 distinct CDR3 sequences, more than 9% being singletons. Whole-study results and caveats: HLA-C-restricted CMV-specific TCR beta clonotypes prevailed in the ex vivo response.

In this sample, this clonotype turned up many times. Its cognate antigen is unknown. Sequenced: PBMCs. J is TRBJ2-7 and V is TRBV7-2; D perhaps matches TRBD2 (5 bases). This receptor was taken from a human donor in good health (CMV status not recorded). Some clones in this sample may be carry-over from other donors' samples. CDR3 nucleotides: TGTGCCAGCAGCCTTACTAGGGCGCCGGGTAAGCAGTACTTC. Its translation is CASSLTRAPGKQYF.